These T cell receptor beta chains were read from a single sample in a study of OX40 agonist ivuxolimab in advanced cancers. TCRdb keeps only in-frame clones here, not all; method: immunoSEQ multiplex PCR. The profile shows 100,000 or so clones, around 91% of them singletons. The sequences come from CD4+ or CD8+ T cells sorted from blood, collected in a trial of the OX40 agonist ivuxolimab. These receptors came from an adult with an advanced solid tumor such as melanoma, head and neck, liver or kidney cancer. The CDR3 runs from the conserved cysteine through the conserved F or W. D genes are given only for firm matches. A row's size may be missing; if present it is once, few, many or a size class.

v_call	j_call	d_call	clone_size	cdr3_nt	cdr3_aa
TRBV6-5	TRBJ1-1	TRBD1	-	TGTGCCAGCAGTTACCAGGGGACAGGAAGCACTGAAGCTTTCTTT	CASSYQGTGSTEAFF
TRBV5-4	TRBJ2-5	-	-	TGTGCCAGCAGCCGAGAAGAGACCCAGTACTTC	CASSREETQYF
TRBV10-1	TRBJ1-1	TRBD1	-	TGCGCCAGCAGTGAGCATGGTAGGGGGCTCACTGAAGCTTTCTTT	CASSEHGRGLTEAFF
TRBV5-1	TRBJ2-2	-	once	TGCGCCAGCAGCGTGAAGCAGGCTGACACCGGGGAGCTGTTTTTT	CASSVKQADTGELFF
TRBV1	TRBJ2-5	-	few	TGCACCAGCAGCCCCGACTACTTC	CTSSPDYF
TRBV6-1	TRBJ1-5	TRBD1	-	TGTGCCAGCAGTGGAGGGGGCGGCAATCAGCCCCAGCATTTT	CASSGGGGNQPQHF
TRBV2	TRBJ2-1	-	few	TGTGCCAGCAAAGGGACGAGTGCCAATGAGCAGTTCTTC	CASKGTSANEQFF
TRBV9	TRBJ2-5	TRBD1	-	TGTGCCAGCAGCGTACGAGGGGACAGGGTGGAGACCCAGTACTTC	CASSVRGDRVETQYF
TRBV6-1	TRBJ2-7	-	-	TGTGCCAGCAGTGAAGTATACGGCTACGAGCAGTACTTC	CASSEVYGYEQYF
TRBV6-1	TRBJ1-5	-	-	TGTGCCAGCAGTGAAGGTCGCAGGCTTAGCAATCAGCCCCAGCATTTT	CASSEGRRLSNQPQHF
TRBV14	TRBJ1-3	TRBD1	once	TGTGCCAGCAGCCAAAGACAGGGGGCGGCTGGAAACACCATATATTTT	CASSQRQGAAGNTIYF
TRBV27	TRBJ2-5	TRBD2	-	TGTGCCAGCAGTCCCCTTAGCGGGGGGGCAGAGACCCAGTACTTC	CASSPLSGGAETQYF
TRBV30	TRBJ1-1	TRBD1	-	TGTGCCTGGATCACCCGGGACAGGGCTTCGAGGGGCACTGAAGCTTTCTTT	CAWITRDRASRGTEAFF
TRBV29-1	TRBJ2-5	-	-	TGCAGCGTTGGGTCTACTCAAGAGACCCAGTACTTC	CSVGSTQETQYF
TRBV6-6	TRBJ1-1	-	-	TGTGCCAGCAGGAGAGATCAGAACACTGAAGCTTTCTTT	CASRRDQNTEAFF
TRBV15	TRBJ2-5	TRBD1	-	TGTGCCACCAGCAGGGACCGGGACAGGTTTGAGACCCAGTACTTC	CATSRDRDRFETQYF
TRBV30	TRBJ2-1	-	once	TGTGCCTGGAGTCTGTCGTTTCGGCAGTTCTTC	CAWSLSFRQFF
TRBV6-5	TRBJ2-5	-	-	TGTGCCAGCAGTTCTTTAGCGGTGGGGGAAGAGACCCAGTACTTC	CASSSLAVGEETQYF
TRBV7-9	TRBJ2-1	TRBD1	-	TGTGCCAGCAGCTTAGGCGGGGACAGGGGAAATGAGCAGTTCTTC	CASSLGGDRGNEQFF
TRBV7-2	TRBJ2-7	-	-	TGTGCCAGCAGCTGGGGCCCCCGCTACGAGCAGTACTTC	CASSWGPRYEQYF
TRBV5-4	TRBJ2-4	TRBD1	-	TGTGCCAGCAGCTTACAGGGGTTAAACATTCAGTACTTC	CASSLQGLNIQYF
TRBV10-2	TRBJ2-7	-	-	TGCGCCAGCAGTGAGTCTTTTGACATCTCCTACGAGCAGTACTTC	CASSESFDISYEQYF
TRBV15	TRBJ2-1	-	once	TGTGCCACCAGCAGGGGGGAGCCGAACTACAATGAGCAGTTCTTC	CATSRGEPNYNEQFF
TRBV18	TRBJ2-5	-	-	TGTGCCAGCTCACGCGACCGAGGGAATAAAGAGACCCAGTACTTC	CASSRDRGNKETQYF
TRBV19	TRBJ1-3	-	-	TGTGCCAGTATCCCCGGGGGACAATTTGGAAACACCATATATTTT	CASIPGGQFGNTIYF
TRBV27	TRBJ2-7	-	-	TGTGCCAGCAGTTTATCGGGGGGCGGGTTCACCGAGCAGTACTTC	CASSLSGGGFTEQYF
TRBV2	TRBJ1-4	-	-	TGTGCCAGCGGAGGGGGAGCAACTAATGAAAAACTGTTTTTT	CASGGGATNEKLFF
TRBV7-6	TRBJ2-5	-	-	TGTGCCAGCAGCTTAAAAAGGGTCGGGGGGCTCCAAGAGACCCAGTACTTC	CASSLKRVGGLQETQYF
TRBV6-6	TRBJ1-2	-	-	TGTGCCAGCAGTTTCTTAATGACAGGCAGAACTGGCTACACCTTC	CASSFLMTGRTGYTF
TRBV9	TRBJ2-2	TRBD2	-	TGTGCCAGCAGCGTAGTGAGCGGGGGGAACACCGGGGAGCTGTTTTTT	CASSVVSGGNTGELFF
TRBV13	TRBJ1-2	TRBD1	-	TGTGCCAGCAGACTTACCGGGACAGGGCATGGCTACACCTTC	CASRLTGTGHGYTF
TRBV5-1	TRBJ2-7	TRBD2	-	TGCGCCAGCAGCCGGGCCCGGGGGGACTACGAGCAGTACTTC	CASSRARGDYEQYF
TRBV5-4	TRBJ2-3	TRBD1	-	TGTGCCAGCGGACAGGGGTTAGATACGCAGTATTTT	CASGQGLDTQYF
TRBV18	TRBJ2-5	TRBD2	-	TGTGCCAGCTCACCCGGACTAGCGGGAACCGGGGAGACCCAGTACTTC	CASSPGLAGTGETQYF
TRBV30	TRBJ1-1	TRBD1	-	TGTGCCTGGAGTAGGGGGCCGAACACTGAAGCTTTCTTT	CAWSRGPNTEAFF
TRBV18	TRBJ1-2	-	-	TGTGCCAGCTCACCACCTGCGGGGGGCCTAGGTGGCTACACCTTC	CASSPPAGGLGGYTF
TRBV6-6	TRBJ1-2	TRBD1	-	TGTGCCAGCAGTTCAACTGGGACAGCGGAAGGTGGCTACACCTTC	CASSSTGTAEGGYTF
TRBV10-3	TRBJ2-7	TRBD2	-	TGTGCCATCAGTGAGTCCGACTCCTACCGGGGGGTGTACTTC	CAISESDSYRGVYF
TRBV19	TRBJ2-1	-	-	TGTGCCAGTAGTAGGGACGGACGCTCTGGGCAGTTCTTC	CASSRDGRSGQFF
TRBV2	TRBJ2-3	-	-	TGTGCCAGCAGTGAAGGCCGGGACCCGGCGGGGGATACGCAGTATTTT	CASSEGRDPAGDTQYF
TRBV30	TRBJ1-3	-	-	TGTGCCTGGATTTCGGGGAGATCTTACTCTGGAAACACCATATATTTT	CAWISGRSYSGNTIYF
TRBV5-4	TRBJ2-5	TRBD2	-	TGTGCCAGCAGCCGACAGACTAGCGGGACAGAGACCCAGTACTTC	CASSRQTSGTETQYF
TRBV15	TRBJ1-5	-	-	TGTGCCACCAGCAGAGGTTCAAGGGTAAGCAATCAGCCCCAGCATTTT	CATSRGSRVSNQPQHF
TRBV29-1	TRBJ1-1	-	-	TGCAGCGTTGTGGATCACCTGAACACTGAAGCTTTCTTT	CSVVDHLNTEAFF
TRBV4-1	TRBJ2-7	TRBD2	few	TGCGCCAGCAGCGTCCTCCACACTAGCGGGAGGGCCGGGTACGAGCAGTACTTC	CASSVLHTSGRAGYEQYF
TRBV5-4	TRBJ2-3	TRBD2	once	TGTGCCAGCAGCCCACTAGCGCCCGGTGGCACAGATACGCAGTATTTT	CASSPLAPGGTDTQYF
TRBV30	TRBJ1-2	-	-	TGTGCCTGGAAGGAACAGGGCCCAGGGTATGGCTACACCTTC	CAWKEQGPGYGYTF
TRBV10-2	TRBJ1-3	-	-	TGCGCCAGCAGTGAGGGCCCGGACAGTTACGGAAACACCATATATTTT	CASSEGPDSYGNTIYF